This is a list of T cell receptor beta chains from one sample in a study of graft-versus-host responses after intestinal transplantation. The repertoire was sequenced with immunoSEQ multiplex PCR; TCRdb's copy has only in-frame clones and lacks some. The sample carries 98,000 or so clones, 86% recorded once. The sequencing here drew on PBMCs, taken 255 days after intestinal transplant. These receptors were collected from a human patient who received an intestinal transplant, so some T cells may come from the graft donor. Both conserved end residues are part of each CDR3. The D gene is left open where the match is weak. Clone sizes are given selectively: once, few, many, or a class where the clone is expanded.

J	V	size	D	CDR3	DNA
TRBJ2-3	TRBV6-5	NA	TRBD2	CASSLPGTNTDTQYF	TGTGCCAGCAGCTTACCCGGGACTAACACAGATACGCAGTATTTT
TRBJ2-1	TRBV27	NA	TRBD1	CASRPTGVNNEQFF	TGTGCCAGCAGGCCGACAGGGGTCAATAATGAGCAGTTCTTC
TRBJ1-2	TRBV5-6	NA	TRBD1	CASSPTGGLYGYTF	TGTGCCAGCAGCCCGACAGGGGGTCTCTATGGCTACACCTTC
TRBJ2-1	TRBV5-4	NA	NA	CASSLEQGSYNEQFF	TGTGCCAGCAGCTTGGAGCAGGGGTCCTACAATGAGCAGTTCTTC
TRBJ2-2	TRBV19	NA	TRBD1	CASSDGQGHTGELFF	TGTGCCAGTAGTGACGGACAGGGCCACACCGGGGAGCTGTTTTTT
TRBJ2-5	TRBV28	NA	TRBD2	CASSLGGKMETQYF	TGTGCCAGCAGTTTGGGAGGGAAGATGGAGACCCAGTACTTC
TRBJ2-2	TRBV28	NA	NA	CASSLNTGELFF	TGTGCCAGCAGTTTAAACACCGGGGAGCTGTTTTTT
TRBJ2-1	TRBV19	few	TRBD1	CASSIGDSQFF	TGTGCCAGTAGTATTGGGGACAGTCAGTTCTTC
TRBJ2-7	TRBV18	few	NA	CASSPVGGGNYEQYF	TGTGCCAGCTCACCAGTGGGAGGGGGCAACTACGAGCAGTACTTC
TRBJ1-2	TRBV9	NA	NA	CASSVGFDYGYTF	TGTGCCAGCAGCGTAGGGTTCGACTATGGCTACACCTTC
TRBJ2-5	TRBV6-5	NA	TRBD2	CASSLAPSGSSQYF	TGTGCCAGCAGTTTAGCCCCTAGCGGGAGCTCTCAGTACTTC
TRBJ2-2	TRBV18	NA	NA	CASSPPLGTGELFF	TGTGCCAGCTCACCACCGCTGGGCACCGGGGAGCTGTTTTTT
TRBJ2-2	TRBV30	NA	TRBD2	CAWAGLARFGELFF	TGTGCCTGGGCTGGACTAGCGCGGTTCGGGGAGCTGTTTTTT
TRBJ2-1	TRBV30	NA	NA	CAWSKTRGNEQFF	TGTGCCTGGAGTAAGACTAGGGGCAATGAGCAGTTCTTC
TRBJ1-1	TRBV28	NA	NA	CASSDEWGGVNTEAFF	TGTGCCAGCAGTGACGAGTGGGGTGGTGTTAACACTGAAGCTTTCTTT
TRBJ1-1	TRBV19	NA	TRBD1	CASSVAGTGLTEAFF	TGTGCCAGTAGTGTCGCCGGGACAGGGTTGACTGAAGCTTTCTTT
TRBJ1-2	TRBV30	NA	NA	CAWMSGGYGYTF	TGTGCCTGGATGTCTGGCGGCTATGGCTACACCTTC
TRBJ2-3	TRBV18	NA	TRBD1	CASSPGGQGLDTQYF	TGTGCCAGCTCACCCGGAGGACAGGGTTTGGATACGCAGTATTTT